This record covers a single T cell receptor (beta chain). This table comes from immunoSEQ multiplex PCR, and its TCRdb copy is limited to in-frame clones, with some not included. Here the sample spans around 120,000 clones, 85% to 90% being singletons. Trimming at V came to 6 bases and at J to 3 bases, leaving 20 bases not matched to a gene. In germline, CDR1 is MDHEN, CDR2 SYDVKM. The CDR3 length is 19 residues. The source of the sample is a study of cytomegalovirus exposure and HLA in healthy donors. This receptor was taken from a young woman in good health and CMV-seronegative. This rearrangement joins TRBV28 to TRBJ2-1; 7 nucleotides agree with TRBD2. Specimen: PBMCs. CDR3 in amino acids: CASSPDNSGEPSFYNEQFF. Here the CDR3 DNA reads TGTGCCAGCAGCCCTGACAACAGCGGGGAGCCCTCCTTCTACAATGAGCAGTTCTTC.